These 28 T cell receptor beta chains share one sample of origin, sequenced in a study of cytotoxic CD8 clonotypes in ibrutinib-treated CLL. Method: immunoSEQ multiplex PCR; TCRdb's copy keeps in-frame clones and lacks some. Of about 130,000 clones in the sample, less than 90% were seen once. Material: PBMCs, obtained after 24 months of ibrutinib treatment. These receptors came from a human donor with chronic lymphocytic leukemia.

This rearrangement joins TRBV6-5 to TRBJ1-2; TRBD1 matches at 10 bases. Trimming at V came to 0 bases and at J to 6 bases, leaving 7 bases not matched to a gene. This CDR3 comprises 16 residues. The germline CDR1 and CDR2 sequences are MNHEY and SVGAGI. The CDR3 loop reads CASSYSAGQGRNGYTF. The CDR3 DNA follows: TGTGCCAGCAGTTACTCGGCGGGACAGGGGCGTAATGGCTACACCTTC.

The V call is TRBV5-4, the J call TRBJ2-1, with D maybe TRBD1 (5 bases). This CDR3 has 14 residues. Per germline, CDR1 SGHNT and CDR2 YYREEE (reference sequence). The V end was cut by 0 bases, the J end by 7 bases, with 11 bases between. The CDR3 DNA reads TGTGCCAGCAGCTTGGCCAGGGTCCGGAATGAGCAGTTCTTC. It encodes CASSLARVRNEQFF.

The rearrangement joins TRBV15 to TRBJ2-7; 7 positions match TRBD1. The ends lost 4 bases at V and 3 bases at J; junction bases unmatched: 9. From germline, CDR1 is LNHNV and CDR2 YYDKDF (reference sequence). This CDR3 has 15 residues. The DNA for the CDR3 is TGTGCCACCAGCACAGGGACAGAGGCCAACTACGAGCAGTACTTC. Protein: CATSTGTEANYEQYF.

As DNA, the CDR3 is TGTGCCAGCAGTGCAACCTTGAACACTGAAGCTTTCTTT. This encodes CASSATLNTEAFF. The chain employs TRBV2 and TRBJ1-1; D unclear. Germline CDR1 reads SNHLY; CDR2 reads FYNNEI. The CDR3 has 13 amino acids. Between the trimmed V and J ends, which lost 4 bases and 0 bases, there was a span of 6 bases. Supplemented by reference TRBV2 and TRBJ1-1, the full variable domain reads EPEVTQTPSHQVTQMGQEVILRCVPISNHLYFYWYRQILGQKVEFLVSFYNNEISEKSEIFDDQFSVERPDGSNFTLKIRSTKLEDSAMYFCASSATLNTEAFFGQGTRLTVV.

The chain has TRBV27 and TRBJ2-1; no reliable D call. Germline loops: CDR1 MNHEY, CDR2 SMNVEV (reference sequence). Trimming pared 5 bases from V and 5 bases from J, leaving 10 bases between. The CDR3 is 13 amino acids. CDR3 in amino acids: CASSPPYDNEQFF. The DNA of the CDR3 is TGTGCCAGCAGTCCACCATACGACAATGAGCAGTTCTTC.

This clone was detected once. This chain uses TRBV11-3 with TRBJ1-3; no reliable D call. Looked up from germline, CDR1 is SGHNT and CDR2 is YENEEA. V gave up 0 bases and J gave up 4 bases, with 7 bases separating them. The CDR3 consists of 14 residues. This CDR3 reads CASSLDRSGNTIYF. The CDR3, as DNA: TGTGCCAGCAGCTTAGATCGGTCCGGAAACACCATATATTTT.

This clone was picked up a small number of times. The CDR3 spells CASSPRAGTYEQYF. CDR3 in DNA: TGTGCCAGCAGCCCTCGGGCAGGGACCTACGAGCAGTACTTC. The chain employs TRBV6-1 and TRBJ2-7; D perhaps matches TRBD1 (5 bases). The ends were cut back, 6 bases at V and 2 bases at J, with 14 bases in the middle. Germline assignment: CDR1 MNHNS and CDR2 SASEGT. The CDR3 consists of 14 residues.

The J gene is TRBJ2-1, the V gene TRBV6-5; D may be TRBD2 (7 bases). V lost 3 bases to trimming and J lost 4 bases, with 16 bases between them. Germline lookup yields CDR1 MNHEY and CDR2 SVGAGI. The CDR3 spans 16 residues. DNA for the CDR3: TGTGCCAGCAGTTATTTCGCGGGGGCGAGTTACAATGAGCAGTTCTTC. Its protein is CASSYFAGASYNEQFF.

The gene calls are TRBV5-1 and TRBJ2-5; weak D call: TRBD1 (6 bases). V lost 1 base, J lost 2 bases, and 9 bases lay in between. The CDR3 length is 14 residues. Per the germline V gene, CDR1 is SGHRS and CDR2 is YFSETQ. DNA of the CDR3: TGCGCCAGCAGCTTGCGGACAGATCAAGAGACCCAGTACTTC. Its translation: CASSLRTDQETQYF.

The CDR3 DNA follows: TGTGCCAGCCACCAACCGGGACAGGGTACCTACAATGAGCAGTTCTTC. Residues: CASHQPGQGTYNEQFF. This chain connects TRBV28 to TRBJ2-1; 9 bases are a match to TRBD1. With 8 bases clipped from V and 2 bases from J, the junction kept 10 bases outside the gene matches. There are 16 residues in the CDR3. Per germline, CDR1 MDHEN and CDR2 SYDVKM. Full variable domain (remainder filled in from reference TRBV28 and TRBJ2-1): DVKVTQSSRYLVKRTGEKVFLECVQDMDHENMFWYRQDPGLGLRLIYFSYDVKMKEKGDIPEGYSVSREKKERFSLILESASTNQTSMYLCASHQPGQGTYNEQFFGPGTRLTVL.

This clone was counted only a few times. This chain uses TRBV6-1 with TRBJ1-2; D not certain. Germline assignment: CDR1 MNHNS and CDR2 SASEGT. The CDR3 consists of 13 residues. Trimming took 3 bases from V and 3 from J, leaving 8 bases between them. CDR3 residues: CASSDSLDYGYTF. CDR3 in DNA: TGTGCCAGCAGTGATTCCCTCGACTATGGCTACACCTTC.

Worth noting for this clone: The sample has other DNA sequences that encode this CDR3 too. The V and J genes are TRBV7-2 and TRBJ1-6; possible D gene TRBD1, 6 bases. Germline V CDR1 and CDR2: SGHTA, FQGNSA. This CDR3 has 16 residues. V was pared by 5 bases and J by 10 bases, with 21 bases between. CDR3 sequence reads: CASSAEGGTVGSPLHF. The CDR3 nucleotides read TGTGCCAGCAGCGCCGAGGGGGGCACGGTGGGGTCACCCCTCCACTTT.

This clone was counted a few times. The rearrangement uses TRBV6-5 and TRBJ1-5; D is perhaps TRBD1 (5 bases). V was clipped by 4 bases and J by 2 bases, with 12 bases between them. Germline-derived CDR1 and CDR2 are MNHEY and SVGAGI. CDR3 size: 15 residues. In DNA, the CDR3 is TGTGCCAGCAGTTTATCCAGGGCGGGCAATCAGCCCCAGCATTTT. Protein: CASSLSRAGNQPQHF.

The rearrangement links TRBV6-5 to TRBJ1-2; tentatively, D is TRBD1 (6 bases). The germline V gene encodes CDR1 MNHEY and CDR2 SVGAGI. V dropped 4 bases and J dropped 2 bases, with 14 bases sitting between them. CDR3 size: 15 residues. CDR3 coding DNA: TGTGCCAGCAGTTTCAGCTCAGGGGAAAACTATGGCTACACCTTC. Its protein is CASSFSSGENYGYTF.

Only a few counts were recorded for this clone. This rearrangement joins TRBV2 to TRBJ1-5; a possible D gene is TRBD1 (6 bases). CDR3 length equals 14 residues. The V and J ends lost 4 bases and 3 bases respectively, with 10 bases between them. Germline CDR1 and CDR2: SNHLY and FYNNEI. The CDR3 here is CASSVQGFNQPQHF. The CDR3 nucleotides are TGTGCCAGCAGTGTTCAGGGGTTCAATCAGCCCCAGCATTTT.

This chain connects TRBV2 to TRBJ2-2; 8 nucleotides match TRBD1. V dropped 6 bases and J dropped 5; count of bases not matched to a gene: 5. This CDR3 is 14 amino acids long. The germline V gene encodes CDR1 SNHLY and CDR2 FYNNEI. CDR3 residues: CASSGQGPTGELFF. The CDR3 DNA reads as TGTGCCAGCAGCGGACAGGGCCCGACCGGGGAGCTGTTTTTT.

The chain combines TRBV4-3 with TRBJ1-5; the D gene is possibly TRBD1 (5 bases). This CDR3 has 17 amino acids. Germline CDR1 reads LGHNA; CDR2 reads YSLEER. With 0 bases removed from V and 2 bases from J, the gap between germline ends came to 14 bases. CDR3 sequence (DNA): TGCGCCAGCAGCCAAGATCAGAGGGGCATTGGCAATCAGCCCCAGCATTTT. This translates into CASSQDQRGIGNQPQHF.

The chain uses TRBV19 and TRBJ2-2; the D gene is possibly TRBD1 (5 bases). V was trimmed by 1 base and J by 6 bases, leaving 9 bases between them. The germline CDR1 and CDR2 sequences are LNHDA and SQIVND (reference sequence). The CDR3 consists of 14 residues. CDR3 region: CASSIAKGSGELFF. CDR3 DNA sequence: TGTGCCAGTAGTATAGCCAAGGGGTCCGGGGAGCTGTTTTTT. The full variable domain, in which reference TRBV19 and TRBJ2-2 provide the parts outside the CDR3, is DGGITQSPKYLFRKEGQNVTLSCEQNLNHDAMYWYRQDPGQGLRLIYYSQIVNDFQKGDIAEGYSVSREKKESFPLTVTSAQKNPTAFYLCASSIAKGSGELFFGEGSRLTVL.

V is TRBV6-5 and J is TRBJ1-2; maybe TRBD1 (5 bases). The CDR3 runs to 16 residues. V lost 0 bases to trimming and J lost 7 bases, with 18 bases between them. From germline, CDR1 is MNHEY and CDR2 SVGAGI. CDR3 region: CASSYSQGYGVGGYTF. CDR3 DNA sequence: TGTGCCAGCAGTTACTCGCAGGGCTACGGGGTTGGTGGCTACACCTTC.

V gene TRBV6-6 combines with J gene TRBJ2-3; a weak D match, TRBD2 (5 bases). This CDR3 spans 16 amino acids. Germline values: CDR1 MNHNY, CDR2 SVGAGI (reference sequence). The V end lost 4 bases, the J end lost 3 bases, and 17 bases lay between the germline ends. Here the CDR3 DNA reads TGTGCCAGCAGTTCCCACCCCCCGGGGTGGACAGATACGCAGTATTTT. Protein product: CASSSHPPGWTDTQYF.

The J gene is TRBJ2-7, the V gene TRBV10-1, with 7 bases identical to TRBD1. CDR3 length: 14 amino acids. V dropped 5 bases and J dropped 3; count of bases not matched to a gene: 7. Germline V lookup: CDR1 WNHNN, CDR2 SYGVQD (reference sequence). The CDR3 protein is CASSLLRDSYEQYF. The CDR3, as DNA: TGCGCCAGCAGTCTCCTCCGGGACAGCTACGAGCAGTACTTC.

The genes are TRBV4-3 and TRBJ2-2; 8 bases align to TRBD1. Germline CDR1 reads LGHNA; CDR2 reads YSLEER. This CDR3 is built from 15 residues. Losses at the gene ends were 3 bases for V and 6 bases for J; bases not matched to a gene: 6. The CDR3 DNA follows: TGCGCCAGCAGCCAGATCCCGACAGGGGCCGGGGAGCTGTTTTTT. Its protein is CASSQIPTGAGELFF.

The rearrangement links TRBV10-3 to TRBJ2-5; D may be TRBD1 (5 bases). V was trimmed by 6 bases and J by 2 bases, leaving 13 bases between them. Germline V CDR1 and CDR2: ENHRY, SYGVKD. CDR3 length: 14 amino acids. Here the CDR3 reads CAISVLGVQETQYF. DNA of the CDR3: TGTGCCATCAGCGTCTTAGGGGTTCAAGAGACCCAGTACTTC.

The rearrangement links TRBV7-2 to TRBJ1-1; 9 nucleotides line up with TRBD1. The ends lost 4 bases at V and 0 bases at J; junction bases unmatched: 6. Germline V gene sequence: CDR1 SGHTA, CDR2 FQGNSA. CDR3 size: 16 residues. In DNA, the CDR3 is TGTGCCAGCAGCTCCCACAGGGGGCTCATGAACACTGAAGCTTTCTTT. Protein: CASSSHRGLMNTEAFF.

The chain couples TRBV6-6 to TRBJ1-2, with D unresolved. The CDR3 runs to 14 residues. In germline, CDR1 is MNHNY, CDR2 SVGAGI (reference sequence). V was trimmed by 3 bases and J by 4 bases, leaving 12 bases between them. CDR3 sequence reads: CASSYLPGPYGYTF. DNA for the CDR3: TGTGCCAGCAGTTATTTGCCGGGTCCCTATGGCTACACCTTC.

This chain uses TRBV27 with TRBJ1-5; 9 bases agree with TRBD1. The ends lost 5 bases at V and 5 bases at J; junction bases unmatched: 4. Germline V gene sequence: CDR1 MNHEY, CDR2 SMNVEV (reference sequence). There are 14 residues in the CDR3. CDR3 protein: CASSDGQGHQPQHF. The CDR3 DNA sequence: TGTGCCAGCAGTGACGGACAGGGGCATCAGCCCCAGCATTTT.

This chain connects TRBV10-3 to TRBJ1-2; 8 positions match TRBD1. CDR3 size: 17 residues. Germline CDR1 ENHRY, CDR2 SYGVKD. J lost 0 bases, V lost 3 bases, and 9 bases had no gene match. CDR3 loop: CAISDPGQGVSNYGYTF. The CDR3 DNA is TGTGCCATCAGTGACCCCGGACAGGGCGTCTCTAACTATGGCTACACCTTC.

The chain has TRBV11-1 and TRBJ1-4; D not resolved. Germline CDR1 is SGHAT and CDR2 is FQDESV (reference sequence). The CDR3 has 11 amino acids. V lost 4 bases to trimming and J lost 5 bases, with 2 bases between them. Here the CDR3 DNA reads TGTGCCAGCAGCTCCAATGAAAAACTGTTTTTT. Translation gives CASSSNEKLFF.